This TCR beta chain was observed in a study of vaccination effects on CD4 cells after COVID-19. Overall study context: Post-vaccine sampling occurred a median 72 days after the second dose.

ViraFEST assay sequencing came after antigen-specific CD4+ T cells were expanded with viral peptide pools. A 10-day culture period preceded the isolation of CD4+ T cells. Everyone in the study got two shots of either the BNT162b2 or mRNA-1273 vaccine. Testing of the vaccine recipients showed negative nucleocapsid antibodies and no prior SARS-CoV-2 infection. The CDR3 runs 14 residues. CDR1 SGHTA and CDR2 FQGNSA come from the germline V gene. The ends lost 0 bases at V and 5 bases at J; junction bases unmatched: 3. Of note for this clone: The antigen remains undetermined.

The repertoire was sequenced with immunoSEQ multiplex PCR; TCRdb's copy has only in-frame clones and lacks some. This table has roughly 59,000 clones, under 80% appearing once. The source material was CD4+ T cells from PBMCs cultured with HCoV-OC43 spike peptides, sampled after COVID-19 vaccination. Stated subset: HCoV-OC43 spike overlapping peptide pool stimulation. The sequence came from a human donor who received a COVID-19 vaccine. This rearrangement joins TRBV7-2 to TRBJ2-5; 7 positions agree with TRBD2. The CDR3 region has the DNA TGTGCCAGCAGCTTAGCGGGGGGGAAGGAGACCCAGTACTTC. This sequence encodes CASSLAGGKETQYF.